Reported below is one T cell receptor (beta chain). The antigen it binds to is not known. The sample holds no much larger clone one base away, and base qualities are not on file. TCRbeta CDR3 sequencing was performed on sorted unstimulated T cells and on proliferating T cells recovered from mixed lymphocyte reactions. Fresh whole blood from approximately ten HLA-typed healthy donors was used to isolate PBMCs. To map where alloreactive clones came from, unstimulated CD4+ regulatory T cells were FACS-sorted. The data derive from a study of siplizumab effects on memory and regulatory T cells (dated by TCRdb to between 2018 and 2020). In the study overall: The effect of the anti-CD2 antibody siplizumab on alloreactive T-cell subsets was examined in allogeneic mixed lymphocyte reactions constructed from human PBMCs. What the research found in general, with its limitations: Because sequences below about 10^-5 frequency were poorly captured, only a minor fraction of alloreactive clones could be mapped to unstimulated subsets. A naive or memory phenotype could not be assigned to roughly 80-97% of proliferating CD4+ or CD8+ clones. The suppressive function of proliferating Tregs from siplizumab cultures was not functionally confirmed. Greater diversity appeared to be present in unstimulated naive T cells than in memory T cells, and a substantial contribution to the alloresponse seemed to be made by naive cells. Siplizumab significantly reduced the cumulative frequency of alloreactive sequences traceable to unstimulated CD4+ memory T cells. Among mappable alloreactive CD4+ clones, the Treg-derived fraction averaged approximately 69% with siplizumab versus approximately 27% in control reactions.

Trimming removed 4 bases from V and 6 bases from J, leaving 16 bases between the germline ends. CDR1 and CDR2, per the germline V gene, are SGDLS and YYNGEE. Measured from the cysteine to the phenylalanine, the CDR3 is 14 residues long. CDR3 DNA is the only sequence kept; it has 42 bases, read in frame from the first base. The library was produced with the immunoSEQ multiplex PCR assay. Each sample had 85,000 to 100,000 TCR templates assayed by the deep sequencing platform. Genomic DNA extracted from sorted T cells was the material used for TCRbeta CDR3 sequencing. Regarding the original processing steps: The R programming language was used for clonal analysis of the TCRbeta CDR3 data. Unstimulated samples were compared with post-reaction CFSE-low samples to define alloreactive CD4+ and CD8+ clones. Regulatory or non-regulatory origin was assigned to alloreactive CD4+ clones by matching of sequences to sorted unstimulated Treg and non-Treg repertoires. The table comes from immuneACCESS by way of TCRdb, which keeps in-frame sequences with V and J called. Part of the clones is missing from these tables; in studies checked, under half for an unresolved V gene and the rest for unknown reasons. V and J calls and clone size come straight from that table; D and trimming were deduced from the DNA. The sample table records some 100,000 clones; around 95% of these occur just once. Under 0.7% of the sample goes to the ten largest clones.

The sequence was collected from a human donor in good health. The sequencing sample was made of Tregs sorted from blood. The rearranged chain carries TRBV9 and TRBJ1-1; the D segment cannot be called with confidence. The DNA reads TGTGCCAGCAGCCCTCTGAGACCCGGGGCTGAAGCTTTCTTT. This is translated as CASSPLRPGAEAFF.